What follows are 24 T cell receptor beta chains derived from one specimen sequenced in a study of human T cells and chemical hapten exposure. Time point meaning: pre-sensitization, week 0. Treatment in this sample: therapeutic diphenylcyclopropenone sensitization with weekly scalp DPC. In TCRdb, the RACE reads were re-called with MiXCR into one record per CDR3 protein. Found here are around 250,000 distinct CDR3 sequences, about 8.1% of them singletons; the top ten hold less than 3%. Sequencing used whole blood, obtained in connection with sensitization to the hapten diphenylcyclopropenone (DPC). The receptors shown here come from a woman in her 40s with alopecia areata. Some clones in this sample may be carry-over from other donors' samples.

This clonotype was found many times. The rearrangement uses TRBV29-1 and TRBJ1-2; D is possibly TRBD1 (6 bases). CDR3 size: 12 residues. The V gene lost 7 bases and the J gene lost 4 bases, with 13 bases spanning the gap. The V gene's germline CDR1 is SQVTM and CDR2 ANQGSEA. CDR3 region: CSGTDSFYGYTF. CDR3 bases: TGCAGCGGCACGGACAGCTTCTATGGCTACACCTTC.

The table lists this clonotype with a few counts. This chain uses TRBV9 with TRBJ2-2, with D perhaps matching TRBD1 or TRBD2 (5 bases each). Trimming shortened V by 0 bases and J by 9 bases, and 12 bases separated the two germline ends. Germline V gene data show CDR1 as SGDLS and CDR2 as YYNGEE. This CDR3 comprises 14 residues. CDR3 in amino acids: CASSVGGAVRELFF. In DNA, the CDR3 is TGTGCCAGCAGCGTAGGAGGGGCCGTCCGGGAGCTGTTTTTT. The whole variable domain, remainder taken from reference TRBV9 and TRBJ2-2, is DSGVTQTPKHLITATGQRVTLRCSPRSGDLSVYWYQQSLDQGLQFLIQYYNGEERAKGNILERFSAQQFPDLHSELNLSSLELGDSALYFCASSVGGAVRELFFGEGSRLTVL.

This clonotype was picked up many times. The CDR3 DNA is TGCAGTGCTAGCCGGGGAAGCTCCTACGAGCAGTACTTC. Protein product: CSASRGSSYEQYF. This sequence joins TRBV20-1 and TRBJ2-7; a possible D gene is TRBD2 (5 bases). Per the germline V gene, CDR1 is DFQATT and CDR2 is SNEGSKA (reference sequence). The CDR3 is made up of 13 amino acids. V was cut by 3 bases and J by 0 bases, with 9 bases left in between.

This clonotype was detected a few times. The chain joins TRBV29-1 to TRBJ2-7; D tentatively fits TRBD1 or TRBD2 (5 bases each). CDR3 length: 16 residues. The V end lost 6 bases, the J end lost 1 base, and 22 bases lay between the germline ends. Germline lookup yields CDR1 SQVTM and CDR2 ANQGSEA. The DNA for the CDR3 is TGCAGCGTCGCTCGACACCTCCGGGACCCATCCTACGAGCAGTACTTC. Amino acid sequence: CSVARHLRDPSYEQYF.

The genes are TRBV2 and TRBJ2-2; 10 bases line up with TRBD2. Trimming at V came to 5 bases and at J to 7 bases, leaving 10 bases not matched to a gene. The CDR3 covers 16 residues. The germline V gene encodes CDR1 SNHLY and CDR2 FYNNEI. CDR3 sequence reads: CASSLEASGSGGELFF. The CDR3 bases are TGTGCCAGCAGTCTCGAAGCTAGCGGGAGCGGCGGGGAGCTGTTTTTT.

The chain employs TRBV20-1 and TRBJ2-5, with TRBD2 identical over 7 bases. The CDR3 runs 13 residues. Germline CDR1 DFQATT, CDR2 SNEGSKA (reference sequence). Trimming at V came to 5 bases and at J to 5 bases, leaving 8 bases not matched to a gene. CDR3 in DNA: TGCAGTGCTCCGGGACTACCGTCTGAGACCCAGTACTTC. Translating gives CSAPGLPSETQYF.

This clonotype was detected many times. This rearrangement joins TRBV30 to TRBJ2-7; tentatively, D is TRBD2 (5 bases). V shed 4 bases and J shed 5 bases, with 12 bases lying between them. CDR1 GTSNPN and CDR2 SVGIG come from the germline V gene (reference sequence). The CDR3 spans 12 residues. CDR3 DNA sequence: TGTGCCTGGAAACCACCCGGGGACGAGCAGTACTTC. Residues: CAWKPPGDEQYF.

The chain joins TRBV7-2 to TRBJ1-1; D gene uncertain. The V gene lost 1 base and the J gene lost 7 bases, with 7 bases spanning the gap. The CDR3 is 12 amino acids. In germline, CDR1 is SGHTA, CDR2 FQGNSA. CDR3 DNA sequence: TGTGCCAGCAGCTTAGTGTTGCGTGAAGCTTTCTTT. Residues: CASSLVLREAFF.

There are a few counts of this clonotype. V usage is TRBV29-1 and J usage is TRBJ1-6, with D possibly TRBD1 on 5 matching bases. Germline V lookup: CDR1 SQVTM, CDR2 ANQGSEA. This CDR3 has 17 residues. Trimming took 0 bases from V and 13 from J, leaving 25 bases between them. CDR3: CSVEEKAGRQGIAPLHF. The DNA for the CDR3 is TGCAGCGTTGAAGAAAAAGCGGGGAGGCAGGGCATAGCTCCCCTCCACTTT.

The chain recombines TRBV12-3 or TRBV12-4 with TRBJ2-3, with D hard to call. V gave up 10 bases and J gave up 6 bases, with 11 bases separating them. The CDR3 runs 11 residues. CDR3: CATTQGDTQYF. CDR3 DNA sequence: TGTGCCACTACTCAAGGGGATACGCAGTATTTT.

This clonotype was seen at least ten times. The CDR3 DNA reads TGTGCCAGCGGTTCACCCCTCCACTTT. Amino acids: CASGSPLHF. This chain uses TRBV6-5 with TRBJ1-6; D remains unclear. V was shortened by 8 bases and J by 9 bases, with 2 bases between the two germline ends. This CDR3 spans 9 amino acids. Germline V gives CDR1 MNHEY, CDR2 SVGAGI.

This clonotype was detected only a few times. This chain uses TRBV24-1 with TRBJ1-5; TRBD1 is a possible D gene (6 bases). The V gene lost 0 bases and the J gene lost 7 bases, with 15 bases spanning the gap. This CDR3 is built from 16 residues. CDR1 and CDR2 from the germline V gene are KGHDR and SFDVKD. This CDR3 reads CATSDLQWGGGQPQHF. The CDR3 nucleotides read TGTGCCACCAGTGATTTGCAGTGGGGGGGCGGGCAGCCCCAGCATTTT.

This clonotype appeared once. The V call is TRBV14, the J call TRBJ2-1, with D maybe TRBD2 (6 bases). The CDR3 consists of 14 residues. Deletions cut 2 bases from V and 8 bases from J, with 13 bases between. Germline assignment: CDR1 SGHDN and CDR2 FVKESK. CDR3 in amino acids: CASSQFGGVYEQFF. DNA for the CDR3: TGTGCCAGCAGCCAATTCGGGGGAGTTTATGAGCAGTTCTTC.

This clonotype showed up just a few times. CDR3 region: CASSLAPSGVQETQYF. The CDR3 DNA is TGTGCCAGCAGCTTAGCGCCTAGCGGGGTCCAAGAGACCCAGTACTTC. This chain links TRBV7-2 with TRBJ2-5; 9 bases align to TRBD2. With V trimmed by 0 bases and J by 1 base, 3 bases remained unmatched. Germline lookup yields CDR1 SGHTA and CDR2 FQGNSA. The CDR3 spans 16 residues.

J is TRBJ1-5 and V is TRBV7-2; D perhaps matches TRBD1 (5 bases). V lost 3 bases and J lost 3, with 12 bases in between. The CDR3 sequence is 15 residues long. Germline V gene data show CDR1 as SGHTA and CDR2 as FQGNSA. CDR3 sequence (DNA): TGTGCCAGCAGCTTCACGTCAGGGTCCAATCAGCCCCAGCATTTT. As protein: CASSFTSGSNQPQHF.

The V gene is TRBV29-1, the J gene TRBJ2-1; a possible D gene is TRBD1 (6 bases). CDR1 is SQVTM and CDR2 is ANQGSEA in the germline V gene. This CDR3 is built from 14 residues. Trimming took 8 bases from V and 7 from J, leaving 21 bases between them. The CDR3 reads CSQSQGRSGNEQFF. The CDR3 nucleotides read TGCAGCCAGAGCCAGGGGAGATCGGGAAATGAGCAGTTCTTC.

In its sample, this clonotype was seen many times. This chain uses TRBV7-9 with TRBJ2-7, with 7 nucleotides matching TRBD1. J lost 9 bases, V lost 5 bases, and 7 bases had no gene match. The germline V gene encodes CDR1 SEHNR and CDR2 FQNEAQ (reference sequence). The CDR3 is 12 residues long. CDR3 sequence reads: CASSLSRQGQYF. DNA of the CDR3: TGTGCCAGCAGCCTTTCCCGACAGGGGCAGTACTTC.

The CDR3, as DNA: TGTGCCAGCAGTTCCCGACTCTGGTCTGAAGCTTTCTTT. Its protein is CASSSRLWSEAFF. The chain recombines TRBV28 with TRBJ1-1; D unresolved. Germline V gene lookup returns CDR1 MDHEN and CDR2 SYDVKM. This CDR3 is built from 13 residues. V lost 4 bases and J 6 bases, leaving 12 bases between the germline ends.

The V gene is TRBV7-9, the J gene TRBJ2-2; perhaps TRBD1 as D (6 bases). This CDR3 comprises 15 residues. Trimming removed 4 bases from V and 4 bases from J, with 13 bases in between. In germline, CDR1 is SEHNR, CDR2 FQNEAQ (reference sequence). The CDR3 DNA follows: TGTGCCAGCAGCTCAGACAGGTCCGGCACCGGGGAGCTGTTTTTT. Protein: CASSSDRSGTGELFF.

This clonotype was detected only a few times. This chain links TRBV27 with TRBJ1-1; no clear D. Germline V gene sequence: CDR1 MNHEY, CDR2 SMNVEV (reference sequence). V lost 3 bases, J lost 4 bases, and 9 bases lay in between. There are 13 residues in the CDR3. For the CDR3, the DNA is TGTGCCAGCAGTTTGCTCCTTAGCACTGAAGCTTTCTTT. Amino acids: CASSLLLSTEAFF.

This sequence joins TRBV28 and TRBJ2-5; TRBD1 aligns across 8 bases. The V and J ends lost 4 bases and 5 bases, in that order; junction bases with no gene match: 9. This CDR3 has 15 residues. Germline V gene sequence: CDR1 MDHEN, CDR2 SYDVKM. In DNA form, the CDR3 reads TGTGCCAGCAGTTGGACAGGGCTAGAGGGGGAGACCCAGTACTTC. Translation: CASSWTGLEGETQYF.

This clonotype was seen more than once but under ten times. The genes are TRBV5-1 and TRBJ2-1, with TRBD2 matching over 9 bases. Germline V CDR1 and CDR2: SGHRS, YFSETQ. There are 15 residues in the CDR3. The J segment lost 9 bases and the V segment lost 4 bases, leaving 11 bases of the junction unmatched. CDR3 sequence (DNA): TGCGCCAGCAGCGTTACCGGGACTAGCTCCGGTGAGCAGTTCTTC. This gives the protein CASSVTGTSSGEQFF.

The table lists this clonotype with a few counts. The chain combines TRBV6-2 or TRBV6-3 with TRBJ2-5; D is unclear. CDR1 MNHEY and CDR2 SVGEGT come from the germline V gene. V lost 8 bases and J lost 1, with 14 bases in between. The CDR3 is 14 residues long. The CDR3 DNA is TGTGCCAGCGTCCTCCACCGGAGCCAAGAGACCCAGTACTTC. Translated: CASVLHRSQETQYF.

This rearrangement joins TRBV27 to TRBJ2-2; TRBD2 matches 10 bases. The junction had 13 bases not matched to a gene; V was cut back by 8 bases and J by 7 bases. Looked up from germline, CDR1 is MNHEY and CDR2 is SMNVEV (reference sequence). The CDR3 consists of 16 residues. The CDR3 loop reads CASRDQREGPIGELFF. The CDR3 nucleotides read TGTGCCAGCCGAGACCAGCGGGAGGGCCCCATCGGGGAGCTGTTTTTT.